This T cell receptor beta chain was captured in a study of T cells after yellow fever vaccination. Looking at the study overall: Preparation used SMART-Seq v4 Ultra Low Input for the low-cell-number fractions.

Broader study findings: Contaminants from the bulk population, in the form of abundant clonotypes, could be found in FACS-sorted repertoires.

MiXCR, applied by TCRdb to the 5' RACE reads, yields one record per CDR3 protein. The table has roughly 160,000 distinct CDR3 sequences, 6% to 7.5% seen once; the top ten hold roughly 2.5%. The V gene's germline CDR1 is MNHEY and CDR2 SVGAGI. Trimming took off 6 bases at V and 4 bases at J, with 11 bases between the two ends. This CDR3 comprises 13 residues. This clonotype has more than one count but fewer than ten. No antigen is known for it. The sequence came from a man in his late teens or twenties who received the YFV17D yellow fever vaccine. This chain links TRBV6-5 with TRBJ2-3; possibly TRBD2 for D (5 bases). Sequences were derived from CD4+ T cells sorted from PBMCs, sampled less than 6 days after the first yellow fever vaccination. CDR3 DNA: TGTGCCAGCAGCCCCGACGGGGCAGATACGCAGTATTTT. Its translation: CASSPDGADTQYF.